Presented here are 9 T cell receptor beta chains from one specimen sequenced in a study of T-cell memory formation after mild COVID-19. One entry per CDR3 protein results from TCRdb running MiXCR on the 5' RACE reads. Here the sample spans 550,000 to 700,000 distinct CDR3 sequences, approximately 18% being singletons. Sequencing was carried out using PBMCs or a T cell subset sorted from them (not recorded which). These receptors all stem from an adult woman who had mild COVID-19 (a few samples of this study predate the infection). Cell type and time point are not known.

V usage is TRBV7-8 and J usage is TRBJ2-7; 7 bases map to TRBD1. J was trimmed by 3 bases and V by 3 bases; bases with no gene match: 5. The CDR3 contains 14 residues. Germline V gene data show CDR1 as SGHVS and CDR2 as FQNEAQ. Here the CDR3 DNA reads TGTGCCAGCAGCTTCTCGACAGGGATCTACGAGCAGTACTTC. Translating gives CASSFSTGIYEQYF.

The chain couples TRBV25-1 to TRBJ1-6; D is perhaps TRBD1 (6 bases). Germline V gene sequence: CDR1 MGHDK, CDR2 SYGVNS. This CDR3 region has 15 residues. With 1 base removed from V and 10 bases from J, the gap between germline ends came to 14 bases. The CDR3 sequence: CASSEFGKGDSPLHF. CDR3 DNA: TGTGCCAGCAGTGAATTTGGGAAGGGGGACTCACCCCTCCACTTT.

This clonotype appeared many times. V usage is TRBV5-1 and J usage is TRBJ2-1; 11 bases are shared with TRBD2. The J segment lost 5 bases and the V segment lost 4 bases, leaving 5 bases of the junction unmatched. The CDR3 extends over 15 amino acids. CDR1 is SGHRS, CDR2 YFSETQ, per germline. The CDR3 loop reads CASSDIAGGNNEQFF. CDR3 coding DNA: TGCGCCAGCAGCGATATAGCGGGAGGGAACAATGAGCAGTTCTTC.

This clonotype was picked up a small number of times. The chain employs TRBV6-6 and TRBJ1-1; D is uncertain. This CDR3 is 14 amino acids long. The ends were cut back, 0 bases at V and 5 bases at J, with 10 bases in the middle. In germline, CDR1 is MNHNY, CDR2 SVGAGI (reference sequence). This chain's CDR3 is CASSYSAEGTEAFF. In DNA, the CDR3 is TGTGCCAGCAGTTACTCAGCGGAGGGAACTGAAGCTTTCTTT.

This clonotype occurred a few times. The V and J genes are TRBV30 and TRBJ1-6, with unresolved D. V lost 4 bases, J lost 7 bases, and 11 bases lay in between. Germline V gene sequence: CDR1 GTSNPN, CDR2 SVGIG (reference sequence). The CDR3 loop spans 13 amino acids. The CDR3 region is CAWKASLNSPLHF. The DNA of the CDR3 is TGTGCCTGGAAGGCCAGCTTAAATTCACCCCTCCACTTT.

This clonotype appeared once. V usage is TRBV12-3 or TRBV12-4 and J usage is TRBJ2-1, with D unclear. The length of the CDR3 is 12 residues. V lost 8 bases to trimming and J lost 8 bases, with 13 bases between them. The CDR3 region is CASGYGGDEQFF. The CDR3 DNA is TGTGCCAGCGGCTATGGTGGGGATGAGCAGTTCTTC.

The chain couples TRBV6-2 or TRBV6-3 to TRBJ1-5, with 8 bases matching TRBD1. The CDR3 totals 14 residues. J was trimmed by 6 bases and V by 4 bases; bases with no gene match: 5. Germline values: CDR1 MNHEY, CDR2 SVGEGT. This CDR3 reads CASSLQGDAQPQHF. The CDR3 DNA reads TGTGCCAGCAGTTTACAGGGGGACGCTCAGCCCCAGCATTTT.

This clonotype was seen a few times. The genes are TRBV4-2 and TRBJ2-7; no clear D. The CDR3 runs to 16 residues. V was pared by 4 bases and J by 0 bases, with 16 bases between. Germline values: CDR1 LGHNA, CDR2 YNFKEQ. In nucleotides, the CDR3 is TGTGCCAGCAGCCCCCGGTACGCGGCCGTCTCCTACGAGCAGTACTTC. As protein: CASSPRYAAVSYEQYF.

This chain links TRBV6-1 with TRBJ1-1, with D possibly being TRBD1 (5 bases). Germline loops: CDR1 MNHNS, CDR2 SASEGT. Trimming pared 3 bases from V and 1 base from J, leaving 9 bases between. CDR3 length: 14 residues. CDR3 coding DNA: TGTGCCAGCAGTGAGGTGACAGCGAACACTGAAGCTTTCTTT. Translated: CASSEVTANTEAFF.